This TCR beta chain is drawn from a study of blood T cell repertoires in COVID-19. Repertoires were generated with immunoSEQ multiplex PCR, while TCRdb's copy carries only in-frame clones and drops some. The sample comprises 89,000 or so clones, around 90% of which are singletons, and around 2.9% rests with the top ten. The CDR3 contains 13 residues. CDR1 SEHNR and CDR2 FQNEAQ come from the germline V gene (reference sequence). Trimming removed 6 bases from V and 5 bases from J, with 13 bases in between. The specimen was peripheral blood. This chain connects TRBV7-9 to TRBJ2-5; TRBD2 is a possible D gene (7 bases). The clonotype originates from a man over 45 with COVID-19, enrolled during active disease. CDR3 region: CASSQGRDETQYF. The CDR3 DNA is TGTGCCAGCAGTCAGGGGAGGGACGAGACCCAGTACTTC.